The present TCR beta chain was sequenced within a study of blood T cell repertoires in COVID-19. On the study more broadly: Material from acute and convalescent COVID-19 was sourced from the United States, Italy and Spain. The cDNA or gDNA used as material had been derived from T cells, B-cell-depleted T cells, or PBMCs.

V lost 6 bases to trimming and J lost 5 bases; unmatched junction nucleotides: 4. CDR3 length: 14 amino acids. Germline-derived CDR1 and CDR2 are SNHLY and FYNNEI. How the authors handled the data: Amplification of reference gene primers provided the estimated nucleated cell counts. Assay: immunoSEQ multiplex PCR; the TCRdb copy retains only in-frame clones and omits some. V, J and clone size reflect that table, while D and trimming were determined from the DNA. The sample holds around 240,000 clones, 85% seen once. The chain employs TRBV2 and TRBJ2-2; 9 bases line up with TRBD1. The source material was peripheral blood. The origin of this receptor is a middle-aged man with acute or convalescent COVID-19. The CDR3 sequence is CASSRDRATGELFF. CDR3 DNA sequence: TGTGCCAGCAGCAGGGACAGGGCTACCGGGGAGCTGTTTTTT. Full variable domain (outside the CDR3, taken from reference TRBV2 and TRBJ2-2): EPEVTQTPSHQVTQMGQEVILRCVPISNHLYFYWYRQILGQKVEFLVSFYNNEISEKSEIFDDQFSVERPDGSNFTLKIRSTKLEDSAMYFCASSRDRATGELFFGEGSRLTVL.